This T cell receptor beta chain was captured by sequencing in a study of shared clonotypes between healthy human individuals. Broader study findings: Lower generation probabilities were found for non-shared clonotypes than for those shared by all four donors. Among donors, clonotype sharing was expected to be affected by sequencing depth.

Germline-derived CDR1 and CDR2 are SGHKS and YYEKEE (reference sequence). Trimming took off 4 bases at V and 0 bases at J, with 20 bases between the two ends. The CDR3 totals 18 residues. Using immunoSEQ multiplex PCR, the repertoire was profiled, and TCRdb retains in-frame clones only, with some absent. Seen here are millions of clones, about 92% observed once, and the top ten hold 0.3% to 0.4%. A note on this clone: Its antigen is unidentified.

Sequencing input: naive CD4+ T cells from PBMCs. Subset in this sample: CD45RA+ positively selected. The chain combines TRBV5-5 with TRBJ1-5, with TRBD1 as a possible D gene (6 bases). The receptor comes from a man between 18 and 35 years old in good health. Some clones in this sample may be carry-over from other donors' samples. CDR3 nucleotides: TGTGCCAGCAGCCCGTTAGCGGGACACCTCTATAGCAATCAGCCCCAGCATTTT. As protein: CASSPLAGHLYSNQPQHF.